These 29 T cell receptor beta chains were all obtained from the same sample, sequenced in a study of tumor-infiltrating lymphocytes in primary liver carcinoma. RNA and DNA were co-extracted from around 20-30 mg of unsorted bulk tissue. The investigators made TCR beta cDNA from roughly 460 ng total RNA, using a constant-region primer. Three-round nested multiplex PCR performed with slightly modified ARM-PCR produced the TCR beta libraries. TRBV1-TRBV30 forward primers and a C-beta reverse primer were used in the first two PCR rounds, which each ran for about 10 cycles. Each CDR3 protein is one row after TCRdb ran MiXCR on the multiplex PCR reads. The sample records about 110,000 distinct CDR3 sequences, 60% to 70% being singletons. The sequenced sample consisted of liver tumor tissue from sampling region 1. Subset noted: tumor region T1, superior pole. The source is a woman in her sixties with primary liver carcinoma and hepatitis B virus infection.

In the case of this clonotype: A single base separates this from a much larger clone, so it may be a read error. The chain links TRBV12-3 or TRBV12-4 to TRBJ1-2, with TRBD1 matching over 7 bases. This CDR3 is built from 14 residues. The V gene end was trimmed by 3 bases and the J gene end by 5 bases; junction bases not matched to a gene: 6. The CDR3 nucleotides read TGTGCCAGCAGTTTCCGCGACAGGGAATATGGCTACACCTTC. As protein: CASSFRDREYGYTF.

Comments on this clonotype: A much larger clone is a single base away; this may be a read error. J is TRBJ2-5 and V is TRBV6-1; D perhaps matches TRBD1 (5 bases). The CDR3 has 17 residues. Germline loops: CDR1 MNHNS, CDR2 SASEGT. Between the trimmed V and J ends, which lost 1 base and 4 bases, there was a span of 19 bases. As DNA, the CDR3 is TGTGCCAGCAGTGAAGATCTGGGCAGGGAAACACTAGAGACCCAGTACTTC. Translation gives CASSEDLGRETLETQYF.

In this sample, this clonotype turned up once. At one of its ends the junction is not consistent with the germline gene, which may arise from a read error. The J gene is TRBJ2-3, the V gene TRBV11-2, with 16 bases aligning to TRBD2. This CDR3 is built from 18 residues. Germline CDR1 reads SGHAT; CDR2 reads FQNNGV. CDR3: CASCLTGLAGGPTNTQYF. The CDR3 DNA is TGTGCCAGCTGCTTAACGGGACTAGCGGGAGGGCCGACAAATACGCAGTATTTT. Supplemented by reference TRBV11-2 and TRBJ2-3, the full variable domain reads EAGVAQSPRYKIIEKRQSVAFWCNPISGHATLYWYQQILGQGPKLLIQFQNNGVVDDSQLPKDRFSAERLKGVDSTLKIQPAKLEDSAVYLCASCLTGLAGGPTNTQYFGPGTRLTVL.

As regards this clonotype: Germline is not matched at one junction end, which may reflect a read error. The gene calls are TRBV11-2 and TRBJ2-7, with D maybe TRBD2 (5 bases). CDR3 length: 15 residues. The germline CDR1 and CDR2 sequences are SGHAT and FQNNGV. The CDR3, as DNA: TGTGCCAGCAGCCCTCCCACTAGTGGGTCCTACGGGCAGTACTTC. It encodes CASSPPTSGSYGQYF.

As concerns this clonotype: This may stem from a read error, because a much larger clone lies one nucleotide away. The chain joins TRBV12-3 or TRBV12-4 to TRBJ1-1, with D possibly being TRBD1 (5 bases). Trimming removed 0 bases from V and 6 bases from J, with 14 bases in between. The CDR3 has 15 amino acids. CDR3 sequence: CASSLARRATSEAFF. CDR3 nucleotides: TGTGCCAGCAGTTTAGCGCGCAGGGCGACCTCTGAAGCTTTCTTT.

Only a few counts were recorded for this clonotype. Since a much larger clone is just one base distant, this may be a read error. The V gene is TRBV29-1, the J gene TRBJ2-2, with TRBD1 matching over 9 bases. After removal of 6 bases from V and 7 bases from J, the junction contained 9 bases not matched to a gene. The CDR3 runs to 14 residues. Germline V gives CDR1 SQVTM, CDR2 ANQGSEA. This chain's CDR3 is CSVRDRAGIGELFF. CDR3 sequence (DNA): TGCAGCGTCCGGGACAGGGCTGGCATCGGGGAGCTGTTTTTT.

About this clonotype itself: Sequence at one end of the junction differs from germline and may be a read error. This chain uses TRBV14 with TRBJ2-1; D gene unclear. CDR1 and CDR2 from the germline V gene are SGHDN and FVKESK. The CDR3 runs 16 residues. In DNA, the CDR3 is TGTGTCAGCAGCCTTCTCATGGGGTTAACTGGCAATGAACAGTTCTTC. It codes for CVSSLLMGLTGNEQFF.

The rearrangement uses TRBV6-6 and TRBJ2-1; 10 positions agree with TRBD2. Germline V gene data show CDR1 as MNHNY and CDR2 as SVGAGI (reference sequence). With V trimmed by 5 bases and J by 13 bases, 8 bases remained unmatched. The CDR3 extends over 13 amino acids. The CDR3 region has the DNA TGTGCCAGCAGTACCGCGTCTAGCGGGAGTCAGTTCTTC. This codes for CASSTASSGSQFF.

This clonotype has just a few counts. Germline is not matched at one junction end, which may reflect a read error. The chain has TRBV4-1 and TRBJ1-5; D not resolved. CDR1 and CDR2 (germline): MGHRA, YSYEKL. CDR3 size: 17 residues. The CDR3 DNA follows: TGCGCCAGCAGCCAAGTTGGGCCAGTCTTCAAGGGTCAGCCCCAGCGTTTT. Its protein product is CASSQVGPVFKGQPQRF.

This clonotype was recorded only once. At one of its ends the junction is not consistent with the germline gene, which may arise from a read error. The chain employs TRBV11-2 and TRBJ2-2; possibly TRBD1 or TRBD2 for D (5 bases each). The CDR3 is 16 amino acids. From germline, CDR1 is SGHAT and CDR2 FQNNGV. CDR3 region: CASSLERGMWTGELLF. The CDR3 DNA reads as TGTGCCAGCAGCTTAGAAAGGGGAATGTGGACCGGGGAGCTGCTTTTT.

This clonotype was recorded only once. A single base separates this from a much larger clone, so it may be a read error. J is TRBJ2-7 and V is TRBV12-3 or TRBV12-4; 7 bases fit TRBD1. There are 12 residues in the CDR3. This chain's CDR3 is CASSKQGSEQHF. For the CDR3, the DNA is TGTGCCAGCAGCAAACAGGGGAGCGAGCAGCACTTC.

A note on this clonotype: The missing conserved phenylalanine or tryptophan at the end of this CDR3 makes a read error likely. CDR3 DNA: TGCAGCCTTGTGAGGGGGACCAATTCCTACGAGCAGTACCTC. It yields the protein CSLVRGTNSYEQYL. The chain couples TRBV29-1 to TRBJ2-7; tentatively, D is TRBD1 (6 bases). This CDR3 is 14 amino acids long. In germline, CDR1 is SQVTM, CDR2 ANQGSEA. V lost 8 bases to trimming and J lost 1 base, with 18 bases between them.

This clonotype was detected only a few times. One junction end does not reproduce the germline sequence, and a read error may be involved. The chain employs TRBV11-3 and TRBJ2-7; TRBD2 might be the D (6 bases). The CDR3 is 15 residues long. Germline CDR1 SGHNT, CDR2 YENEEA. CDR3 sequence: CAGSLASGLAYEQYF. The CDR3 bases are TGTGCCGGCAGCTTAGCTTCGGGACTGGCCTACGAGCAGTACTTC.

About this clonotype itself: A junction end diverges from the germline sequence, so it may reflect a read error. V gene TRBV6-1 combines with J gene TRBJ2-5; 9 bases are a match to TRBD1. Germline V CDR1 and CDR2: MNHNS, SASEGT. This CDR3 contains 15 residues. The CDR3 loop is CASSPRDRDWETHYF. CDR3 in DNA: TGTGCCAGCAGTCCCCGGGACAGGGATTGGGAAACCCACTACTTC.

This clonotype was observed many times. V gene TRBV7-8 combines with J gene TRBJ2-7; no firm D call. CDR3 length: 18 amino acids. The V end lost 1 base, the J end lost 3 bases, and 22 bases lay between the germline ends. Per the germline V gene, CDR1 is SGHVS and CDR2 is FQNEAQ. The CDR3: CASSLVVRPVGGDYEQYF. The CDR3 DNA sequence: TGTGCCAGCAGCTTAGTGGTCAGGCCCGTCGGTGGGGACTACGAGCAGTACTTC.

This chain uses TRBV21-1 with TRBJ1-1; the D call in the table, TRBD1, was not verified against the DNA. TRBV21-1 is assigned pseudogene status. The CDR3 is made up of 13 amino acids. The CDR3 DNA is TGTGCCAGCAGCCCCCCGGTGGACACTGAAACTTTCTTT. This encodes CASSPPVDTETFF.

J is TRBJ2-1 and V is TRBV11-1; D ambiguous. Germline V lookup: CDR1 SGHAT, CDR2 FQDESV (reference sequence). V dropped 1 base and J dropped 3 bases, with 13 bases sitting between them. CDR3 length equals 16 residues. The CDR3 is CASSLVVVGNYNEQFF. CDR3 nucleotides: TGTGCCAGCAGCTTAGTCGTAGTTGGGAACTACAATGAGCAGTTCTTC.

This clonotype was recorded a few times. The chain couples TRBV12-3 or TRBV12-4 to TRBJ2-7; no clear D gene. The CDR3 consists of 13 residues. The germline V and J ends were trimmed by 3 bases and 6 bases, with 12 bases remaining between them. The CDR3 nucleotides read TGTGCCAGCAGTTTTAATCCTCCCCCCGAGCAGTACTTC. Its translation is CASSFNPPPEQYF.

Comment on this clonotype: A read error may account for a junction end that differs from germline. The genes are TRBV6-1 and TRBJ2-7, with TRBD1 matching over 7 bases. Looked up from germline, CDR1 is MNHNS and CDR2 is SASEGT. The CDR3 extends over 18 amino acids. The CDR3 DNA reads TGTCCCAGTAGTGATAGCCTGAAGGGGGCGGCGAGGGGCTACGAGCAGTACTTC. It encodes CPSSDSLKGAARGYEQYF.

Only a few counts were recorded for this clonotype. The junction differs from germline at one of its ends, possibly a read error. The genes are TRBV11-2 and TRBJ2-7; TRBD1 matches at 7 bases. Looked up from germline, CDR1 is SGHAT and CDR2 is FQNNGV. The length of the CDR3 is 15 residues. CDR3 protein: CASSYHDRDDYEQYF. The DNA of the CDR3 is TGTGCTAGCAGCTACCACGACAGGGACGACTACGAGCAGTACTTC. The variable domain in full, completed from reference TRBV11-2 and TRBJ2-7, reads EAGVAQSPRYKIIEKRQSVAFWCNPISGHATLYWYQQILGQGPKLLIQFQNNGVVDDSQLPKDRFSAERLKGVDSTLKIQPAKLEDSAVYLCASSYHDRDDYEQYFGPGTRLTVT.

Notes on this clonotype: This is likely a read error, given that the CDR3 carries no conserved phenylalanine or tryptophan at its end. The chain uses TRBV4-1 and TRBJ1-3; maybe TRBD1 (5 bases). The CDR3 runs to 15 residues. In germline, CDR1 is MGHRA, CDR2 YSYEKL. The V gene lost 6 bases and the J gene lost 0 bases, with 12 bases spanning the gap. CDR3: CASSGGPYSGNTIYS. The CDR3 nucleotides are TGCGCCAGCAGTGGGGGACCCTACTCTGGAAACACCATATATTCT.

Points on this clonotype: A much bigger clone sits one base away, suggesting this may be a read error. The V gene is TRBV12-3 or TRBV12-4, the J gene TRBJ1-4; D gene ambiguous. The CDR3 contains 12 residues. CDR3 protein: CVITSTNEKLFF. CDR3 coding DNA: TGTGTCATTACTTCAACTAATGAAAAACTGTTTTTT.

A word on this clonotype: The CDR3 does not end in the conserved phenylalanine or tryptophan, so this is likely a read error. V usage is TRBV6-5 and J usage is TRBJ2-1; D is undetermined. This CDR3 comprises 14 residues. Germline lookup yields CDR1 MNHEY and CDR2 SVGAGI. V was cut by 10 bases and J by 0 bases, with 13 bases left in between. As DNA, the CDR3 is TGTGCCACCAGCCGAAGGAGCTCCTACAATGAGCAGTTCATC. Its protein product is CATSRRSSYNEQFI.

The chain joins TRBV6-1 to TRBJ1-5; the match to TRBD1 covers 7 bases. This CDR3 has 13 amino acids. Per the germline V gene, CDR1 is MNHNS and CDR2 is SASEGT. J lost 7 bases, V lost 6 bases, and 6 bases had no gene match. The chain's CDR3 is CASRGGGIQPQHF. In DNA form, the CDR3 reads TGTGCCAGCAGGGGAGGGGGCATACAGCCCCAGCATTTT.

At least ten counts were recorded for this clonotype. The chain links TRBV6-5 to TRBJ2-7; D unclear. The CDR3 extends over 15 amino acids. V was clipped by 6 bases and J by 2 bases, with 17 bases between them. Germline CDR1 and CDR2: MNHEY and SVGAGI. CDR3 amino acids: CASSFRQAPPYEQYF. The DNA of the CDR3 is TGTGCCAGCAGCTTTCGACAAGCACCCCCCTACGAGCAGTACTTC.

This clonotype showed up just a few times. A much larger clone lies one base from this, so it may be a read error. This chain uses TRBV12-3 or TRBV12-4 with TRBJ1-5, with D possibly TRBD1 on 5 matching bases. The CDR3 contains 14 residues. The CDR3 loop reads CASSLSGSNQSQHF. CDR3 bases: TGTGCCAGCAGTTTATCAGGGTCGAATCAGTCCCAGCATTTT.

As to this clonotype: A much larger clone sits a single nucleotide away, making a read error possible. The rearrangement joins TRBV4-1 to TRBJ1-2; D is undetermined. CDR1 is MGHRA, CDR2 YSYEKL, per germline. V was shortened by 4 bases and J by 1 base, with 7 bases between the two germline ends. This CDR3 contains 13 residues. The CDR3 loop reads CASSRNFNYGYTF. DNA for the CDR3: TGCGCCAGCAGCCGCAACTTTAACTATGGCTACACCTTC.

To note about this clonotype: A junction end diverges from the germline sequence, so it may reflect a read error. The chain uses TRBV20-1 and TRBJ1-5; 7 positions match TRBD1. The CDR3 has 15 amino acids. Germline V CDR1 and CDR2: DFQATT, SNEGSKA (reference sequence). The CDR3 protein is CSATGTEYSSQPQPF. The CDR3 DNA is TGCAGTGCTACCGGGACAGAGTATAGCAGTCAGCCCCAGCCTTTT.

With regard to this clonotype: In this CDR3 the conserved last residue, phenylalanine or tryptophan, is missing, so a read error is likely. The chain combines TRBV29-1 with TRBJ1-1; D not certain. Looked up from germline, CDR1 is SQVTM and CDR2 is ANQGSEA. This CDR3 is built from 11 residues. V lost 6 bases to trimming and J lost 11 bases, with 16 bases between them. The CDR3 coding sequence is TGCAGCGTAGCCACCGATGCTGTCGCTTTCTTA. This translates into CSVATDAVAFL.